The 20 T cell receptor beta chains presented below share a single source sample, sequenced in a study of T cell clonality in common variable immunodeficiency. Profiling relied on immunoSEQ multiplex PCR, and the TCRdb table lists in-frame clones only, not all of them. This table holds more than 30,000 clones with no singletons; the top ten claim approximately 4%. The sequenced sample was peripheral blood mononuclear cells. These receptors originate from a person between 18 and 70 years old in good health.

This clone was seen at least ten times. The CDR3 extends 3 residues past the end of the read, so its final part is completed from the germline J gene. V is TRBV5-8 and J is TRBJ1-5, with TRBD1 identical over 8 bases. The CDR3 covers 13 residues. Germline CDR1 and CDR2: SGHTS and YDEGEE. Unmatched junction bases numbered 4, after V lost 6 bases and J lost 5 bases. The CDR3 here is CASNPDRDQPQHF. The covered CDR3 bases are TGTGCCAGCAATCCGGACAGGGATCAGCCC. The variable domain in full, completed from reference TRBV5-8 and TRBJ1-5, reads EAGVTQSPTHLIKTRGQQATLRCSPISGHTSVYWYQQALGLGLQFLLWYDEGEERNRGNFPPRFSGRQFPNYSSELNVNALELEDSALYLCASNPDRDQPQHFGDGTRLSIL.

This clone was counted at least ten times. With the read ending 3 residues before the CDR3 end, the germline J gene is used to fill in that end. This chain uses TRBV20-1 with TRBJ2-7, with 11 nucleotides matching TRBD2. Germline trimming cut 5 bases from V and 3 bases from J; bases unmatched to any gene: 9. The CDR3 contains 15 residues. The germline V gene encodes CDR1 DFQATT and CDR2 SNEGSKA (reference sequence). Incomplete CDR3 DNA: TGCAGTGCTCATCTAGCGGGAGGCCTCCGCTACGAG. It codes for CSAHLAGGLRYE. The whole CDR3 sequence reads CSAHLAGGLRYEQYF.

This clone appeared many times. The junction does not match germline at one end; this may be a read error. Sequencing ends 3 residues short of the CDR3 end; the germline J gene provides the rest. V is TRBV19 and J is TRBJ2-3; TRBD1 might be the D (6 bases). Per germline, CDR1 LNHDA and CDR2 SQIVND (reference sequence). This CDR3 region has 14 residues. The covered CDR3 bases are TGTGCCAGTAGTACAGTCCAGGGGTCAGAGACG. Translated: CASSTVQGSET. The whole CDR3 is CASSTVQGSETQYF.

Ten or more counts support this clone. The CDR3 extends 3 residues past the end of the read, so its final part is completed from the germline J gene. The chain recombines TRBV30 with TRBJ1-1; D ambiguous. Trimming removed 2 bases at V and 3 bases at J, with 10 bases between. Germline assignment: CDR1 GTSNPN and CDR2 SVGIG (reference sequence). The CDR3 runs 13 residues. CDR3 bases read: TGTGCCTGGAGTTCCCGGCGGGACACTGAA. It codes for CAWSSRRDTE. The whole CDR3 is CAWSSRRDTEAFF.

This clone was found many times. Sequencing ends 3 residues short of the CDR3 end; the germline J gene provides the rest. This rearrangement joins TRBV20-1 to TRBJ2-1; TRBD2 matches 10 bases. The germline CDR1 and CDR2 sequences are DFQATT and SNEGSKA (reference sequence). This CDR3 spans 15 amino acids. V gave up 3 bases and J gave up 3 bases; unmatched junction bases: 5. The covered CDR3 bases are TGCAGTGCTAGGCTCACTAGCGGGGTCTACAATGAG. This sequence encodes CSARLTSGVYNE. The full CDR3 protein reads CSARLTSGVYNEQFF.

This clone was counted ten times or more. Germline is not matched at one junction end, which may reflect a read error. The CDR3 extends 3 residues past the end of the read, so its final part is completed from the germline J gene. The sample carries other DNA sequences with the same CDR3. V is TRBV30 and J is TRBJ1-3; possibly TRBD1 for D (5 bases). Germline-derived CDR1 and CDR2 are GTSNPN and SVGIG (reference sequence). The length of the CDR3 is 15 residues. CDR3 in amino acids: CAWSVARVSGNTIYF. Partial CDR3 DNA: TGTGCCTGGAGTGTAGCCAGGGTCTCTGGAAACACA.

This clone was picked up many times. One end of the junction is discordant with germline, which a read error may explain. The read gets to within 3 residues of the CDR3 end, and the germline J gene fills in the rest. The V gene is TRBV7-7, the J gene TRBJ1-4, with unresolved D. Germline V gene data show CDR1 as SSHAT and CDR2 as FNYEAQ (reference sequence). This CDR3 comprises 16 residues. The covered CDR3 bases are TGTGCTAGCAGCTTATTAGCGACCGCAACTAATGAAAAA. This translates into CASSLLATATNEK. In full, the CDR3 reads CASSLLATATNEKLFF. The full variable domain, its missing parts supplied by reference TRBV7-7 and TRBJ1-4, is GAGVSQSPRYKVTKRGQDVTLRCDPISSHATLYWYQQALGQGPEFLTYFNYEAQPDKSGLPSDRFSAERPEGSISTLTIQRTEQRDSAMYRCASSLLATATNEKLFFGSGTQLSVL.

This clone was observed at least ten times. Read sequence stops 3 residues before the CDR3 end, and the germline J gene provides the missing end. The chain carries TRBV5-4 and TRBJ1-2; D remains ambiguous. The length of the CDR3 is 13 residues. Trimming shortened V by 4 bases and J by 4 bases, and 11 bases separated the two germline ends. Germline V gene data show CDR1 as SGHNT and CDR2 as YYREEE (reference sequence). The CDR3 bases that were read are TGTGCCAGCAGCCCGGACGGGGTCTATGGC. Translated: CASSPDGVYG. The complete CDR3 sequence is CASSPDGVYGYTF.

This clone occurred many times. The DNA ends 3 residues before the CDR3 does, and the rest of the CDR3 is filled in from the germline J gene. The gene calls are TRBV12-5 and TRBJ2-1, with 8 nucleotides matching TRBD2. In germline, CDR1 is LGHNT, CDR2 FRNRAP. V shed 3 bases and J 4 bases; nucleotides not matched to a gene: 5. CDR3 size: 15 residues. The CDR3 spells CASGFLSGTYNEQFF. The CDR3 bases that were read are TGTGCTAGTGGTTTCCTTAGCGGGACTTACAATGAG.

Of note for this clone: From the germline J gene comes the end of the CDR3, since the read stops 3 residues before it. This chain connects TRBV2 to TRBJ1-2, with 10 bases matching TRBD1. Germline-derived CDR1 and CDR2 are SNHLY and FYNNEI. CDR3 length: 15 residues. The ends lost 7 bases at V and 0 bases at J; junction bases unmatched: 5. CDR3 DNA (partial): TGTGCCAGCAAAGGACAGGGGGATACTAACTATGGC. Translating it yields CASKGQGDTNYG. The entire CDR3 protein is CASKGQGDTNYGYTF. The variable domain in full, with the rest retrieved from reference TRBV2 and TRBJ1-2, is EPEVTQTPSHQVTQMGQEVILRCVPISNHLYFYWYRQILGQKVEFLVSFYNNEISEKSEIFDDQFSVERPDGSNFTLKIRSTKLEDSAMYFCASKGQGDTNYGYTFGSGTRLTVV.

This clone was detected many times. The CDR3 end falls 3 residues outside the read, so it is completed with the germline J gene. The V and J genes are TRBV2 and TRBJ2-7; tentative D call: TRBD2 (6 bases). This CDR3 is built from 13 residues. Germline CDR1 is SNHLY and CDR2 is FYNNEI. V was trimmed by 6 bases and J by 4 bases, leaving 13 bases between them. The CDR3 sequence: CASRVISGYEQYF. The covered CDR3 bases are TGTGCCAGCAGGGTGATTAGCGGATACGAG.

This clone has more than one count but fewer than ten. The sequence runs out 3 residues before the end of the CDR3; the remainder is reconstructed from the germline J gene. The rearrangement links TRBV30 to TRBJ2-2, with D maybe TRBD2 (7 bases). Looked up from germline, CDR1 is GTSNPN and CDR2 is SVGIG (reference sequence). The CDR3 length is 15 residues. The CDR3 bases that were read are TGTGCCTGGTTCGGGGCAATACGGGGGGCCAACGTG. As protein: CAWFGAIRGANV. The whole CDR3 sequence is CAWFGAIRGANVLFF.

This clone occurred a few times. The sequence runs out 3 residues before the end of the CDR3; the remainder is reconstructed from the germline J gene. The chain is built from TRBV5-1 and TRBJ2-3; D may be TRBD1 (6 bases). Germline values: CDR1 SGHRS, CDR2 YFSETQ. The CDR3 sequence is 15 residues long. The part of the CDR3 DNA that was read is TGCGCCAGCAGCTTGTTTCCCGGGGACAATCAGCCG. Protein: CASSLFPGDNQP. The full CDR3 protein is CASSLFPGDNQPQYF. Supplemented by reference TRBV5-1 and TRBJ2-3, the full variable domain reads KAGVTQTPRYLIKTRGQQVTLSCSPISGHRSVSWYQQTPGQGLQFLFEYFSETQRNKGNFPGRFSGRQFSNSRSEMNVSTLELGDSALYLCASSLFPGDNQPQYFGPGTRLTVL.

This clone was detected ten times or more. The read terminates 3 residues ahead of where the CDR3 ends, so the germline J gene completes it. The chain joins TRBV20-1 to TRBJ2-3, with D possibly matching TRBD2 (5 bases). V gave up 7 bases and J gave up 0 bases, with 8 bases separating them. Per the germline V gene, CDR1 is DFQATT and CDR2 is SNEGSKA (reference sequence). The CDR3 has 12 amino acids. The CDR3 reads CSGQRSTDTQYF. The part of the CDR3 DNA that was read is TGCAGTGGTCAGCGGAGCACAGATACG.

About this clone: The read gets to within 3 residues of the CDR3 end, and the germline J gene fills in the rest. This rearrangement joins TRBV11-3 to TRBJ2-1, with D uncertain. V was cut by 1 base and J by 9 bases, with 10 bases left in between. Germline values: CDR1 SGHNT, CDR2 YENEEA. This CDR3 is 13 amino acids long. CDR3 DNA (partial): TGTGCCAGCAGCTTAGCTTCGCAGAGTGAG. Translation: CASSLASQSE. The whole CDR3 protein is CASSLASQSEQFF.

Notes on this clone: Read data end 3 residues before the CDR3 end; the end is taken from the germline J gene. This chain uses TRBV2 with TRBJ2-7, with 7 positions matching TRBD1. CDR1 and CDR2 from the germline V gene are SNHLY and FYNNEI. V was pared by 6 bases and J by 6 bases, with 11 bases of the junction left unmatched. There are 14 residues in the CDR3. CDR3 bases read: TGTGCCAGCAGGCCGATGACAGGGACAAGCGAG. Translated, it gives CASRPMTGTSE. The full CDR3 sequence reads CASRPMTGTSEQYF.

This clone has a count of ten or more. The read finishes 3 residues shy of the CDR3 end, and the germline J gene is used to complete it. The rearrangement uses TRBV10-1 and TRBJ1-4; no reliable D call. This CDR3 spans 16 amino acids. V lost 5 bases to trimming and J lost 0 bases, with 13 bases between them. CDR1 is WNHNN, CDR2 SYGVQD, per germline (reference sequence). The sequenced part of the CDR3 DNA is TGCGCCAGCAGTTTCGAGGGTCGCGCAACTAATGAAAAA. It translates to CASSFEGRATNEK. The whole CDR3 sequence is CASSFEGRATNEKLFF.

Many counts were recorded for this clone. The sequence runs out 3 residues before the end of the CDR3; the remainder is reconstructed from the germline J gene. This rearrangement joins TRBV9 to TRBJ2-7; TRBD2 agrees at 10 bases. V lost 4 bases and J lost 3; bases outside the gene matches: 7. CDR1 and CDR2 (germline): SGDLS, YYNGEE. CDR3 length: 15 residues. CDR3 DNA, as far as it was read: TGTGCCAGCAGCCCGGCTAGCGGGGGAATCTACGAG. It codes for CASSPASGGIYE. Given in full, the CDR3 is CASSPASGGIYEQYF.

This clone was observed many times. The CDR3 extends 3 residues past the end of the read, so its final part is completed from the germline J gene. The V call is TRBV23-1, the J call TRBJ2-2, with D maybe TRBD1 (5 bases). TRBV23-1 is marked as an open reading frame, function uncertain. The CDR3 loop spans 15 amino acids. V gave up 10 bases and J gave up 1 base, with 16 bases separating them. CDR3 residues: CATPLTVLNTGELFF. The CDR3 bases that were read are TGCGCCACCCCGCTGACAGTGTTGAACACCGGGGAG.

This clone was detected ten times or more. The sequenced part of the CDR3 DNA is TGCGCCAGCAGCCAAGGAGGGGGCCCCTACGAG. Translating it yields CASSQGGGPYE. The full-length CDR3 reads as CASSQGGGPYEQYF. V is TRBV4-1 and J is TRBJ2-7; the match to TRBD1 covers 7 bases. The CDR3 end is not reached by the read, which stops 3 residues before it; the germline J gene fills it in. Per germline, CDR1 MGHRA and CDR2 YSYEKL. The CDR3 length is 14 residues. Trimming removed 1 base from V and 2 bases from J; junction bases left unmatched: 2.